These 5 T cell receptor beta chains were sequenced from one sample in a study of T-cell reconstitution after alpha-beta-depleted transplantation in children. Unique molecular identifiers featured in how the TCRbeta library was prepared. TCRdb itself ran the PCR reads through MiXCR, one entry per CDR3 protein. The sample has approximately 300,000 distinct CDR3 sequences; around a tenth are singletons. The specimen was PBMCs, collected before TCRalphabeta/CD19-depleted stem cell transplant. These TCRs come from a boy in the first two years of life with acute myeloid leukemia, due to receive a stem cell transplant.

In its sample, this clonotype was seen many times. The chain combines TRBV5-4 with TRBJ2-6; 9 bases map to TRBD1. CDR1 and CDR2 (germline): SGHNT, YYREEE (reference sequence). V gave up 0 bases and J gave up 4 bases; unmatched junction bases: 5. This CDR3 region has 17 residues. The CDR3: CASSLDRGRAGANVLTF. The CDR3 coding sequence is TGTGCCAGCAGCTTGGACAGGGGGCGCGCGGGGGCCAACGTCCTGACTTTC.

The CDR3 DNA follows: TGCGCCAGCAGCCAAGATAGGACCGCTGGAAACACCATATATTTT. Protein sequence: CASSQDRTAGNTIYF. The rearrangement uses TRBV4-1 and TRBJ1-3; D call uncertain. CDR1 and CDR2 (germline): MGHRA, YSYEKL. The CDR3 runs to 15 residues. V lost 0 bases and J lost 2, with 8 bases in between.

This clonotype was seen many times. This rearrangement joins TRBV9 to TRBJ2-1; the D is unclear. This CDR3 has 12 residues. Germline CDR1 is SGDLS and CDR2 is YYNGEE. Trimming took off 4 bases at V and 6 bases at J, with 8 bases between the two ends. The CDR3 sequence is CASSRNSNEQFF. In nucleotides, the CDR3 is TGTGCCAGCAGCCGGAACTCCAATGAGCAGTTCTTC.

This clonotype was observed many times. This chain joins TRBV19 and TRBJ2-7; D is undetermined. Germline-derived CDR1 and CDR2 are LNHDA and SQIVND (reference sequence). V was clipped by 0 bases and J by 3 bases, with 9 bases between them. The CDR3 covers 14 residues. CDR3 sequence: CASSIELSNYEQYF. The CDR3 DNA reads TGTGCCAGTAGTATAGAACTCTCTAACTACGAGCAGTACTTC.

Ten or more counts support this clonotype. CDR3: CASSQTLANEQFF. The DNA of the CDR3 is TGTGCCAGCAGCCAAACGCTAGCCAATGAGCAGTTCTTC. This chain links TRBV14 with TRBJ2-1; the D gene is possibly TRBD2 (5 bases). The length of the CDR3 is 13 residues. V was trimmed by 2 bases and J by 6 bases, leaving 8 bases between them. Germline V gene sequence: CDR1 SGHDN, CDR2 FVKESK.